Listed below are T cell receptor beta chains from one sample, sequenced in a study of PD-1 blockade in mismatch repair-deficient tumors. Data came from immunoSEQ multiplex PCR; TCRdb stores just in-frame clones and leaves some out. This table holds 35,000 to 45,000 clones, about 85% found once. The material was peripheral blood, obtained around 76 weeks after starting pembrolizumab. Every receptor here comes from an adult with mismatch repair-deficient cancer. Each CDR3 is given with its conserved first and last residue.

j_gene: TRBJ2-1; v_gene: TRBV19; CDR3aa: CASSIRHGEHEQFF
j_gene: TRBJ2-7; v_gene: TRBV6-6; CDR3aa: CASRKEVGLPDYEQYF
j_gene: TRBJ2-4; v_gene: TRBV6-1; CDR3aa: CASSEPVIAKNIQYF
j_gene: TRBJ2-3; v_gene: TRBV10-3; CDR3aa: CAISETSTRTDTQYF
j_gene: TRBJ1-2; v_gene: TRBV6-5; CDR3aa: CASRGSGTIAYGYTF
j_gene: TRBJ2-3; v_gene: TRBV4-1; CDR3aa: CASSLDPRSDTQYF
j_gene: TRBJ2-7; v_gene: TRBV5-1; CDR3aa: CASSFRTGTYEQYF
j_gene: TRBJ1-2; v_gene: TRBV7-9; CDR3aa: CASSLGTSVRGYTF
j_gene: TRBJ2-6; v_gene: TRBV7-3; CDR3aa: CASSARTSGSMSGANVLTF
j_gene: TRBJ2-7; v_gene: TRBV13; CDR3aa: CASSLGGLAGLGEQYF
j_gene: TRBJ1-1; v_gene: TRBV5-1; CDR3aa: CASSLATGSTEAFF
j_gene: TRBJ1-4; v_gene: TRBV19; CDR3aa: CASSETGVGEKLFF
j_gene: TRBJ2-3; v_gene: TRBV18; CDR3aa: CASSPTDRAWRTDTQYF
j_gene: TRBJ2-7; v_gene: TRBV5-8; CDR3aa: CASSLADRVAYEQYF
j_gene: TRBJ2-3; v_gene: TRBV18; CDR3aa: CASSPQADTQYF
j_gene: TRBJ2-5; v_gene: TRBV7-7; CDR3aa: CASSPIGLAQYF
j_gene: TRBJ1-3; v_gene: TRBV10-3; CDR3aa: CAIRRQGGQSSGNTIYF
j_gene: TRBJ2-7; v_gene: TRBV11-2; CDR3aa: CASSPREVPYEQYF
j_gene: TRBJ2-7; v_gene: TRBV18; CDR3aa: CASSPRTAHSYEQYF
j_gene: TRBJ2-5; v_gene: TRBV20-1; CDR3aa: CSAQGEETQYF
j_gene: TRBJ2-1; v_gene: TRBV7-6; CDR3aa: CASSLETSSSYNEQFF
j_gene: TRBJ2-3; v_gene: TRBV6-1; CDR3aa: CASSEGTEYTDTQYF
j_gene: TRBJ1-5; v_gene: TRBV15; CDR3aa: CATSRDTGANQPQHF
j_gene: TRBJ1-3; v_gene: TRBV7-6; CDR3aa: CASSLWLGEGDTIYF
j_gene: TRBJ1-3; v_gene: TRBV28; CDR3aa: CASRAPGSGNTIYF
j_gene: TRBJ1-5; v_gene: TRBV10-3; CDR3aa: CAIKDRVSHQPQHF
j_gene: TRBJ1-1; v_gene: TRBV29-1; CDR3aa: CSVFVRANTEAFF
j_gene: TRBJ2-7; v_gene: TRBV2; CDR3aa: CASGISGRPYEQYF
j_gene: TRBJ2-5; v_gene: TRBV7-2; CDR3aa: CASSPTALRETQYF
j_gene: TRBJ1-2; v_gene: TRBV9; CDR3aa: CASSDSGGYTF
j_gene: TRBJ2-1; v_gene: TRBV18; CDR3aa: CASSPTNGLAFGFF
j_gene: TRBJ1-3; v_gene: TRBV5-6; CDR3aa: CASSLGVQRPDTIYF
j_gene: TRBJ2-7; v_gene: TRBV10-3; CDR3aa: CAISELAGGTYEQYF
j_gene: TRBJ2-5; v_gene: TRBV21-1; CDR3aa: CASNPTGKGGQTQYF
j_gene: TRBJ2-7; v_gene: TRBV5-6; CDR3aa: CASSWGYEQYF